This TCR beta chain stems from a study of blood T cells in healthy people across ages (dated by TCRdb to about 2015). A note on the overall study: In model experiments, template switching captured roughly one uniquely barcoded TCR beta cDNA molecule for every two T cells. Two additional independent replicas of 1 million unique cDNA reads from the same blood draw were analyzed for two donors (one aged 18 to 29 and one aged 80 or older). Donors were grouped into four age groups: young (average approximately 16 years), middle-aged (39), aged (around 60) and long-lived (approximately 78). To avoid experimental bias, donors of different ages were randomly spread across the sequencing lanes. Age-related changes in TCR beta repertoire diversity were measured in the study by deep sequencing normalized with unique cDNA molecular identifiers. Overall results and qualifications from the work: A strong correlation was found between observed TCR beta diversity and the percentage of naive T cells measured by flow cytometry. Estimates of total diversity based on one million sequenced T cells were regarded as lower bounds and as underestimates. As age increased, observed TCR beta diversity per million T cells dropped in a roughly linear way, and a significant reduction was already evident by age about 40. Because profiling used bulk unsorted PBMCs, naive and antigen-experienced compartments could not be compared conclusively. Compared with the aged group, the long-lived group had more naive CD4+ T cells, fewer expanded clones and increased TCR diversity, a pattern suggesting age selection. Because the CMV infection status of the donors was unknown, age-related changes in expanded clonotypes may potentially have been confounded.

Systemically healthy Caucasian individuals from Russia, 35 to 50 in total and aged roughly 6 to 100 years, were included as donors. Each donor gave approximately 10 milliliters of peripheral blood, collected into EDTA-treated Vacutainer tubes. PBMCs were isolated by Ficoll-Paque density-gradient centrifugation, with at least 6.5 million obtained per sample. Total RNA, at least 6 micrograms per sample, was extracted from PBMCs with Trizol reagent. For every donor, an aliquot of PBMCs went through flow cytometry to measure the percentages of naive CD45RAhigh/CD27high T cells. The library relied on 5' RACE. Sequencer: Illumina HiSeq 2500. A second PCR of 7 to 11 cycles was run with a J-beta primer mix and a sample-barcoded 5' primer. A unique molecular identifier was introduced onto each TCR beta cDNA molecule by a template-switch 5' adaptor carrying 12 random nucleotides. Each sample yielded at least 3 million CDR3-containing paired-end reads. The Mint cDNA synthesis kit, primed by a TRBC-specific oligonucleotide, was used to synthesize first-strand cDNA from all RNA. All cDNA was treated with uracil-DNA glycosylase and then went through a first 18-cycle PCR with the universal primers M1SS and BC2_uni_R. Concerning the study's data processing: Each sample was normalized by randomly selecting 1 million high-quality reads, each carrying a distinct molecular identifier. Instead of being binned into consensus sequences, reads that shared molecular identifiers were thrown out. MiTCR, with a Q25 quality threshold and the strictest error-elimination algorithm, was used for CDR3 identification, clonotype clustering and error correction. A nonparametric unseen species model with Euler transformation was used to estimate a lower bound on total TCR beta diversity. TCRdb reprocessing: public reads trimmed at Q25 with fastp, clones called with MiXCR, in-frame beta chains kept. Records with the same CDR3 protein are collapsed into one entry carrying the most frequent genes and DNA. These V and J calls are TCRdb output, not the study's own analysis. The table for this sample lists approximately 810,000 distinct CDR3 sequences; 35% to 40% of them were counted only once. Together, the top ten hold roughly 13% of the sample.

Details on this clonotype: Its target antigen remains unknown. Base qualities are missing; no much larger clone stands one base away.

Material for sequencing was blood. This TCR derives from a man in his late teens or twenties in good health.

The sequenced DNA is TGTGCCAGCAGCCCCACAGTTCCCTATGGCTACACCTTC. This is translated as CASSPTVPYGYTF. Here the chain combines TRBV6-2 or TRBV6-3 and TRBJ1-2; no D gene is confidently identified. The CDR3 measures 13 amino acids from cysteine to phenylalanine. Just CDR3 DNA is preserved here, 39 bases in frame from base 1. From the germline V gene, CDR1 is MNHEY and CDR2 is SVGEGT. A distance of 12 bases separates the germline ends of V and J, which lose 6 bases and 4 bases respectively.